This TCR beta chain is from a study of blood T cells in healthy people across ages. With a J-beta primer mix and a sample-barcoded 5' primer, a second PCR ran about 7 to 12 cycles. TCRdb re-derived calls from the 5' RACE reads in MiXCR, one entry per CDR3 protein. The sample includes 580,000 or so distinct CDR3 sequences, around 48% of them seen just once. The CDR3 is made up of 16 amino acids. In germline, CDR1 is SGHTA, CDR2 FQGNSA. J was trimmed by 5 bases and V by 5 bases; bases with no gene match: 13. The genes are TRBV7-2 and TRBJ2-5; 8 bases map to TRBD1. The sequenced material came from blood. The receptor was isolated from an elderly man in good health. CDR3 region: CASSPIPGQGRETQYF. The CDR3 DNA is TGTGCCAGCAGCCCGATACCCGGACAGGGTAGGGAGACCCAGTACTTC.